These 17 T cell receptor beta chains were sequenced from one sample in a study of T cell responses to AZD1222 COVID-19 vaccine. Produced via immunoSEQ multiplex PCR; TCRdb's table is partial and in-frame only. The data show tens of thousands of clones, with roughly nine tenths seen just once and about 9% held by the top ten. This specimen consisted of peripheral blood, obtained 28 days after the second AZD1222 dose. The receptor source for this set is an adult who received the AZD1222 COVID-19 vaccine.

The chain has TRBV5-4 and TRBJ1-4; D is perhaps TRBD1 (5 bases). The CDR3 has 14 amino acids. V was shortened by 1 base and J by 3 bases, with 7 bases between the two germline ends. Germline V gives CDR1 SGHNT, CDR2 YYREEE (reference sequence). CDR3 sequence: CASSLQGPNEKLFF. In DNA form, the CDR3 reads TGTGCCAGCAGCTTGCAGGGACCTAATGAAAAACTGTTTTTT.

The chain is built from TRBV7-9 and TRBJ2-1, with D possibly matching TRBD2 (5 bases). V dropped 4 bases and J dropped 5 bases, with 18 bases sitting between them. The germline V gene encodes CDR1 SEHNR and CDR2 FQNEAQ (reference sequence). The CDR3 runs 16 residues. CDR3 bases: TGTGCCAGCAGCTCGGTCGAGGGCCGATCCGACAATGAGCAGTTCTTC. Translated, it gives CASSSVEGRSDNEQFF.

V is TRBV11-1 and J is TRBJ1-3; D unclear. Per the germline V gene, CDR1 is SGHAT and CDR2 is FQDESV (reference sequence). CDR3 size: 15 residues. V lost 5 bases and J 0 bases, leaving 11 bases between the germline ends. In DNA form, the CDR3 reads TGTGCCAGCAGCGACGGACGGTTCTCTGGAAACACCATATATTTT. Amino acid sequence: CASSDGRFSGNTIYF.

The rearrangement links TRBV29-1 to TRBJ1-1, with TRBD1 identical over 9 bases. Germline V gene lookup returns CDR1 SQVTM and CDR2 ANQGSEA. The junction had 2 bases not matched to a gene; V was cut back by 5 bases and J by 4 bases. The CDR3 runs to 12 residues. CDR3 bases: TGCAGCGTTTACAGGGGGCCCACTGAAGCTTTCTTT. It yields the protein CSVYRGPTEAFF.

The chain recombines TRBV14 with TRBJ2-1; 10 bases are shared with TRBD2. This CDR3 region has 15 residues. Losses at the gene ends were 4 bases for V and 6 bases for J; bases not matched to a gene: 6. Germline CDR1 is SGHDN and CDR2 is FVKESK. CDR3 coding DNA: TGTGCCAGCAGCCCACCGGGACTAGCGATCAATGAGCAGTTCTTC. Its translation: CASSPPGLAINEQFF.

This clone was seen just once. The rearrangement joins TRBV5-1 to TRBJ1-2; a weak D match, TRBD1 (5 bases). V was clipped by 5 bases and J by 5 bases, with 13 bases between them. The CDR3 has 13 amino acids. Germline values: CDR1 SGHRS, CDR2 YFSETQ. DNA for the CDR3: TGCGCCAGCAGAAGGGAGGGGAGGTATGGCTACACCTTC. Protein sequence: CASRREGRYGYTF.

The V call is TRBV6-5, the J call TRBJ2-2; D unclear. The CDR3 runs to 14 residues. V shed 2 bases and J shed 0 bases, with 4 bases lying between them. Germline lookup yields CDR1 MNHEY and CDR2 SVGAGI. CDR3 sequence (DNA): TGTGCCAGCAGTTACCTGTCGAACACCGGGGAGCTGTTTTTT. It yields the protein CASSYLSNTGELFF.

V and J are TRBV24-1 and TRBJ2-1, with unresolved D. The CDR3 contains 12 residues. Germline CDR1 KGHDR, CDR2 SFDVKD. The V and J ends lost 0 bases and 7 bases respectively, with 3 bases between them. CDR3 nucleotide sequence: TGTGCCACCAGTGATTTGTGGAATGAGCAGTTCTTC. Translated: CATSDLWNEQFF.

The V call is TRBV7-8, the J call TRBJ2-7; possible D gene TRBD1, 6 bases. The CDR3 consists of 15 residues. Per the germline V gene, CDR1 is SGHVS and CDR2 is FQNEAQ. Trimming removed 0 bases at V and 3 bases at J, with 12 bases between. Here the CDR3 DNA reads TGTGCCAGCAGCTTAGCGGGCAGGGGTCACTACGAGCAGTACTTC. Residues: CASSLAGRGHYEQYF.

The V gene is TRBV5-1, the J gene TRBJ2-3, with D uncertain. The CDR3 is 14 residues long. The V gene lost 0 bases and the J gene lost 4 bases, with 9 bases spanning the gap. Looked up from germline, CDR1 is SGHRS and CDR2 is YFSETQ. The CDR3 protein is CASSLGHRSDTQYF. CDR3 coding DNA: TGCGCCAGCAGCTTGGGGCATCGATCAGATACGCAGTATTTT.

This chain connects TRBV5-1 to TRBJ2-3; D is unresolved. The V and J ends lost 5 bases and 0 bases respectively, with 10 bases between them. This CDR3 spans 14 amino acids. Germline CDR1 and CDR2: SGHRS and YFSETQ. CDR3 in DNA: TGCGCCAGCAGTTGGGGTGCTAGCACAGATACGCAGTATTTT. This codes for CASSWGASTDTQYF.

CDR3 nucleotide sequence: TGTGCCAGCAGTGAACTCGGGACAGGGCGGAACACCGGGGAGCTGTTTTTT. This sequence encodes CASSELGTGRNTGELFF. The chain couples TRBV25-1 to TRBJ2-2, with 9 bases that match TRBD1. CDR1 and CDR2 (germline): MGHDK, SYGVNS. The V and J ends lost 2 bases and 1 base, in that order; junction bases with no gene match: 5. This CDR3 spans 17 amino acids.

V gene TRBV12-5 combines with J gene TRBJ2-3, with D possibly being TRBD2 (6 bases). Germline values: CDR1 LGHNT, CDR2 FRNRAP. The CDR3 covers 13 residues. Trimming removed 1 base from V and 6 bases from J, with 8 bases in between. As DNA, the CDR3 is TGTGCTAGTGGTTTGGCGGGAGCGGATACGCAGTATTTT. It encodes CASGLAGADTQYF.

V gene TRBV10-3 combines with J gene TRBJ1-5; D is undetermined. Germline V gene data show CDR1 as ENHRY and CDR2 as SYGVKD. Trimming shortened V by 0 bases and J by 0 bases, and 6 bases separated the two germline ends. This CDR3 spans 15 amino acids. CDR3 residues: CAISESDASNQPQHF. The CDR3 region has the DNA TGTGCCATCAGTGAGTCGGATGCTAGCAATCAGCCCCAGCATTTT.

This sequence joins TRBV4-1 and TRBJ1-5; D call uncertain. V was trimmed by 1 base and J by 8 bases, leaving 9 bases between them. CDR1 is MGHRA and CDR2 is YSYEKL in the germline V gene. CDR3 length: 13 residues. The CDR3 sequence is CASSQVVAEPQHF. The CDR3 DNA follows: TGCGCCAGCAGCCAAGTGGTCGCGGAGCCCCAGCATTTT.

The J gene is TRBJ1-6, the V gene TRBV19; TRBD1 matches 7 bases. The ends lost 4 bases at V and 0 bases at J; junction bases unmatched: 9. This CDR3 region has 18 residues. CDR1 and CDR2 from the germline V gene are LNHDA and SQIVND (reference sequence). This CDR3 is CASSKGGTASSYNSPLHF. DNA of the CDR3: TGTGCCAGTAGTAAAGGGGGGACAGCCAGCTCCTATAATTCACCCCTCCACTTT.

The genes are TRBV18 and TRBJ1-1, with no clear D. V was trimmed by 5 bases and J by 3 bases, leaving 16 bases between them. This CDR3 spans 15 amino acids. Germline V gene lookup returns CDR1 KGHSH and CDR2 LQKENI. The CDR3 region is CASSDLLTRDTEAFF. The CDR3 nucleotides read TGTGCCAGCTCAGACCTGCTAACCCGGGACACTGAAGCTTTCTTT.